This TCR beta chain came from a study of breast tumors, draining lymph nodes, adjacent tissues (TCRdb year 2016). Turning to the overall study: In breast cancer patients, the study compared the TCR beta repertoires of tumor, adjacent nontumor tissue and axillary lymph nodes. The study aimed to assess the relationships and possible T-cell exchange between tumor, surrounding tissue and draining lymph node repertoires in human breast cancer.

Sequencing took place on an Illumina HiSeq 2000. Multiplex PCR amplification was used to generate the TCR beta chain libraries. The amplified TCR beta chain products were analyzed by high-throughput sequencing. Using fastp at Q25 and MiXCR, TCRdb reprocessed the public reads and kept productive beta chains. Rows matching on CDR3 protein sequence are summarized as one entry with the most common DNA and genes. This sample holds 12,000 or so distinct CDR3 sequences; approximately 35% were observed only once. Clones ranked in the top ten supply roughly 15% of the sample. Trimmed from V: 6 bases; trimmed from J: 5 bases; junction bases lacking a gene match: 8. From cysteine to phenylalanine, the CDR3 is 15 amino acids long. Of all the DNA, just the CDR3 is kept, 45 bases in frame from base 1. The germline V gene (reference sequence) provides CDR1 LNHNV and CDR2 YYDKDF. Comments on this clonotype: Its antigen is still unknown. One base away there is no much larger clone; base qualities are not given.

Study-wide findings and limitations: T-cell repertoire diversity in tumors was found to be lower than in lymph nodes but higher than in nontumor tissue, and preferential V and J gene usage was observed. Tumor and nontumor tissue repertoires were significantly more similar in luminal-like than in basal-like breast cancer. The conclusion that tumor T cells originate in lymph nodes was presented as consistent with a hypothesis rather than as directly demonstrated. The data were judged consistent with most tumor T cells deriving from the lymph node and then expanding within tumor tissue.

This chain joins TRBV15 to TRBJ2-5; a stretch of 11 junction bases matches TRBD1. This sequence was found in a female donor with breast cancer. Some clones in this sample may be carry-over from other donors' samples. The sequenced material came from breast tumor tissue. At the DNA level, the sequence is TGTGCCACCAGGGCCCGGGACAGGGGGTGGGAGACCCAGTACTTC. This sequence encodes CATRARDRGWETQYF.